This TCR beta chain was sequenced in a study of T cells in Graves' hyperthyroidism and ophthalmopathy. This clonotype occurred many times. Its antigen is not known. Findings and caveats of the study: The model foresaw ophthalmopathy a median roughly 6.6 months prior to onset.

There were TCR beta CDR3 regions amplified from RNA transcripts. First-round RT-PCR with HTBI primers amplified the TCR CDR3 region. Each CDR3 protein is one row after TCRdb ran MiXCR on the multiplex PCR reads. This sample carries 250,000 to 300,000 distinct CDR3 sequences, approximately 15% of them seen once, and the ten largest clones take less than 70%. Among ophthalmopathy patients, the Clinical Activity Score reached at least 3, the NOSPECS grade reached at least 4, and duration remained under 3 months. This CDR3 has 13 amino acids. Trimming shortened V by 4 bases and J by 7 bases, and 14 bases separated the two germline ends. Germline V gene lookup returns CDR1 SGHRS and CDR2 YFSETQ.

This chain links TRBV5-1 with TRBJ1-1; possible D gene TRBD1, 5 bases. The TCR comes from a woman in her fifties or sixties with Graves' ophthalmopathy. The specimen was blood. CDR3 amino acids: CASSVGTESEAFF. CDR3 nucleotides: TGCGCCAGCAGCGTAGGGACGGAGAGTGAAGCTTTCTTT.